This T cell receptor (beta chain) was retrieved from a study of blood T cells in healthy people across ages. This clonotype has a handful of counts. The target antigen is unknown. Caucasian, healthy and from Russia, the donors were aged between about 6 and 100. It was with a sample-barcoded 5' primer and a J-beta primer mix that a second PCR of roughly 6 to 11 cycles was run. CDR3-containing paired-end reads numbered at least 2.5 million in each sample. TCRdb re-called the 5' RACE reads through MiXCR, storing one row per CDR3 protein. The sample lists approximately 1,700,000 distinct CDR3 sequences, about two fifths occurring once. Study results and limitations: Long-lived donors exceeded aged donors in naive CD4+ cells and diversity. Roughly linear age-related decline in beta diversity appeared, significant by age 40.

The CDR3 has 13 residues. The V gene end was trimmed by 7 bases and the J gene end by 10 bases; junction bases not matched to a gene: 9. Per germline, CDR1 LNHDA and CDR2 SQIVND (reference sequence). The receptor's source is a human donor in good health. The chain carries TRBV19 and TRBJ2-4, with 8 bases fitting TRBD1. Sequencing was done on a sample of blood. CDR3 in DNA: TGTGCCAGTACCGTCGGACAGGGAGGAATTCAGTACTTC. Translation gives CASTVGQGGIQYF. The whole variable domain, filled in from reference TRBV19 and TRBJ2-4, reads DGGITQSPKYLFRKEGQNVTLSCEQNLNHDAMYWYRQDPGQGLRLIYYSQIVNDFQKGDIAEGYSVSREKKESFPLTVTSAQKNPTAFYLCASTVGQGGIQYFGAGTRLSVL.